The next 20 T cell receptor beta chains were all read from a single sample in a study of shared clonotypes between healthy human individuals. Profiling relied on immunoSEQ multiplex PCR, and the TCRdb table lists in-frame clones only, not all of them. Of around 1.9 million clones in the sample, around 93% were seen once. CD45RO-negative cells were positively selected for CCR7, leaving out terminally differentiated effector memory CD45RA+ cells. Sequenced sample: naive CD8+ T cells from PBMCs. The receptors were gathered from a young man in good health. Some clones in this sample may be carry-over from other donors' samples.

J is TRBJ2-7 and V is TRBV9, with 9 bases fitting TRBD1. Trimming cost V 3 bases and J 3 bases; bases outside gene matches: 7. The CDR3 is made up of 15 amino acids. CDR1 is SGDLS, CDR2 YYNGEE, per germline. The CDR3 region is CASSAYGTGRYEQYF. The CDR3 nucleotides read TGTGCCAGCAGCGCTTACGGGACAGGGCGCTACGAGCAGTACTTC.

This clone has just a few counts. The chain links TRBV30 to TRBJ1-5; tentative D call: TRBD1 (6 bases). The germline V gene encodes CDR1 GTSNPN and CDR2 SVGIG (reference sequence). This CDR3 is built from 15 residues. V was shortened by 4 bases and J by 4 bases, with 17 bases between the two germline ends. DNA of the CDR3: TGTGCCTGGACTCAGGGGCCCCCACCTAATCAGCCCCAGCATTTT. Translation: CAWTQGPPPNQPQHF.

V is TRBV19 and J is TRBJ2-1, with 7 bases matching TRBD2. The CDR3 totals 14 residues. Trimming took 7 bases from V and 1 from J; bases not matched to a gene: 4. Looked up from germline, CDR1 is LNHDA and CDR2 is SQIVND (reference sequence). CDR3 region: CASTPGGSYNEQFF. The CDR3 DNA follows: TGTGCCAGTACTCCGGGAGGATCCTACAATGAGCAGTTCTTC.

V gene TRBV7-9 combines with J gene TRBJ2-7; D gene uncertain. The V gene lost 7 bases and the J gene lost 7 bases, with 20 bases spanning the gap. This CDR3 has 14 residues. CDR1 is SEHNR and CDR2 is FQNEAQ in the germline V gene (reference sequence). In DNA, the CDR3 is TGTGCCAGCACCGTAATGCCAACGTCTCAAGAGCAGTACTTC. This encodes CASTVMPTSQEQYF.

Note on this clone: This sample includes further DNA sequences coding for the same CDR3. The chain couples TRBV27 to TRBJ2-1; D not certain. The V gene lost 5 bases and the J gene lost 0 bases, with 8 bases spanning the gap. Germline V gives CDR1 MNHEY, CDR2 SMNVEV (reference sequence). This CDR3 is 14 amino acids long. CDR3 in amino acids: CASSPPSSYNEQFF. Here the CDR3 DNA reads TGTGCCAGCAGTCCCCCCAGCTCCTACAATGAGCAGTTCTTC.

V usage is TRBV19 and J usage is TRBJ2-7; maybe TRBD2 (6 bases). Looked up from germline, CDR1 is LNHDA and CDR2 is SQIVND (reference sequence). V dropped 2 bases and J dropped 5 bases, with 10 bases sitting between them. CDR3 length: 13 residues. CDR3: CASSIRGKDEQYF. CDR3 sequence (DNA): TGTGCCAGTAGTATACGGGGGAAGGACGAGCAGTACTTC.

The chain carries TRBV19 and TRBJ2-2, with 10 bases fitting TRBD2. The CDR3 spans 13 residues. Unmatched junction bases numbered 4, after V lost 8 bases and J lost 7 bases. CDR1 LNHDA and CDR2 SQIVND come from the germline V gene (reference sequence). CDR3 in amino acids: CASLAGAVGELFF. As DNA, the CDR3 is TGTGCCAGTCTAGCGGGAGCGGTCGGGGAGCTGTTTTTT.

This clone showed up just once. V usage is TRBV15 and J usage is TRBJ2-1; no definite D call. Trimming took 0 bases from V and 0 from J, leaving 12 bases between them. The germline V gene encodes CDR1 LNHNV and CDR2 YYDKDF (reference sequence). This CDR3 comprises 17 residues. The CDR3 nucleotides read TGTGCCACCAGCAGAGATAAGGACCTGAGCTCCTACAATGAGCAGTTCTTC. This translates into CATSRDKDLSSYNEQFF.

The chain is built from TRBV9 and TRBJ2-1; D perhaps matches TRBD2 (5 bases). The CDR3 runs 16 residues. Germline V gene lookup returns CDR1 SGDLS and CDR2 YYNGEE. Trimming removed 3 bases from V and 1 base from J, with 14 bases in between. CDR3 region: CASSGRGDRSYNEQFF. CDR3 coding DNA: TGTGCCAGCAGCGGACGGGGAGACCGATCCTACAATGAGCAGTTCTTC. The entire variable domain, with the rest obtained from reference TRBV9 and TRBJ2-1, is as follows: DSGVTQTPKHLITATGQRVTLRCSPRSGDLSVYWYQQSLDQGLQFLIQYYNGEERAKGNILERFSAQQFPDLHSELNLSSLELGDSALYFCASSGRGDRSYNEQFFGPGTRLTVL.

The V call is TRBV2, the J call TRBJ2-5; TRBD1 might be the D (5 bases). Per the germline V gene, CDR1 is SNHLY and CDR2 is FYNNEI. Trimming took 4 bases from V and 2 from J, leaving 8 bases between them. The CDR3 runs 13 residues. The CDR3 region is CASSGTKQETQYF. DNA for the CDR3: TGTGCCAGCAGTGGGACAAAACAAGAGACCCAGTACTTC.

About this clone: Other DNA sequences in the same sample also yield this CDR3. The V gene is TRBV9, the J gene TRBJ1-2, with 7 bases matching TRBD1. V lost 2 bases to trimming and J lost 0 bases; unmatched junction nucleotides: 1. The CDR3 runs 14 residues. Germline assignment: CDR1 SGDLS and CDR2 YYNGEE. The CDR3 loop reads CASSVGTANYGYTF. The CDR3 nucleotides read TGTGCCAGCAGCGTCGGGACAGCTAACTATGGCTACACCTTC.

The chain joins TRBV4-1 to TRBJ2-7; tentatively, D is TRBD2 (5 bases). Germline assignment: CDR1 MGHRA and CDR2 YSYEKL. Trimming removed 4 bases at V and 0 bases at J, with 16 bases between. The CDR3 contains 16 residues. The chain's CDR3 is CASSRRPGDTSYEQYF. CDR3 DNA: TGCGCCAGCAGCCGAAGGCCCGGGGATACCTCCTACGAGCAGTACTTC.

The rearrangement links TRBV2 to TRBJ2-1; 7 nucleotides line up with TRBD2. V was clipped by 9 bases and J by 8 bases; unmatched bases: 4. From germline, CDR1 is SNHLY and CDR2 FYNNEI. This CDR3 has 11 amino acids. The CDR3 region has the DNA TGTGCCAGAACTAGCGTCCATGAGCAGTTCTTC. Residues: CARTSVHEQFF. Full variable domain (outside the CDR3, taken from reference TRBV2 and TRBJ2-1): EPEVTQTPSHQVTQMGQEVILRCVPISNHLYFYWYRQILGQKVEFLVSFYNNEISEKSEIFDDQFSVERPDGSNFTLKIRSTKLEDSAMYFCARTSVHEQFFGPGTRLTVL.

The rearrangement joins TRBV11-2 to TRBJ2-4; D gene unclear. The germline CDR1 and CDR2 sequences are SGHAT and FQNNGV. Trimming took 1 base from V and 8 from J, leaving 12 bases between them. There are 14 residues in the CDR3. CDR3 in DNA: TGTGCCAGCAGCTTAGTGGGGTATAAGGACATTCAGTACTTC. Amino acids: CASSLVGYKDIQYF.

This clone appeared once. CDR3 nucleotides: TGCGCCAGCAGCCAGGTCTCTACAAGACAAGAGACCCAGTACTTC. It yields the protein CASSQVSTRQETQYF. V and J are TRBV4-1 and TRBJ2-5; D remains ambiguous. There are 15 residues in the CDR3. The germline V gene encodes CDR1 MGHRA and CDR2 YSYEKL. V dropped 3 bases and J dropped 2 bases, with 13 bases sitting between them.

The V and J genes are TRBV29-1 and TRBJ2-1; 14 nucleotides match TRBD2. The ends lost 3 bases at V and 8 bases at J; junction bases unmatched: 3. Germline V gene lookup returns CDR1 SQVTM and CDR2 ANQGSEA. The CDR3 is made up of 14 amino acids. For the CDR3, the DNA is TGCAGCGTTGAGGGACTAGCGGGAGACTATGAGCAGTTCTTC. It encodes CSVEGLAGDYEQFF.

The genes are TRBV7-8 and TRBJ2-1, with TRBD2 matching over 8 bases. The CDR3 is 17 amino acids. The germline CDR1 and CDR2 sequences are SGHVS and FQNEAQ. With 5 bases clipped from V and 8 bases from J, the junction kept 17 bases outside the gene matches. For the CDR3, the DNA is TGTGCCAGCAGCGGAGATATCAGCCGGGAGGGGTTAGATGAGCAGTTCTTC. Its translation: CASSGDISREGLDEQFF.

The chain uses TRBV9 and TRBJ2-1; 7 positions match TRBD2. The CDR3 contains 12 residues. CDR1 and CDR2 from the germline V gene are SGDLS and YYNGEE. Trimming at V came to 4 bases and at J to 12 bases, leaving 7 bases not matched to a gene. The CDR3 DNA reads as TGTGCCAGCAGCATCATGGGAGGGAGGCAGTTCTTC. This encodes CASSIMGGRQFF.

On this clone itself: The same CDR3 also results from other DNA sequences found in this sample. CDR3 sequence (DNA): TGTGCCAGCAGCGACCGTAGGGATACGCAGTATTTT. Its translation: CASSDRRDTQYF. The rearrangement links TRBV2 to TRBJ2-3, with D unclear. The CDR3 spans 12 residues. Germline V CDR1 and CDR2: SNHLY, FYNNEI. Trimming pared 6 bases from V and 6 bases from J, leaving 10 bases between. The variable domain in full, completed from reference TRBV2 and TRBJ2-3, reads EPEVTQTPSHQVTQMGQEVILRCVPISNHLYFYWYRQILGQKVEFLVSFYNNEISEKSEIFDDQFSVERPDGSNFTLKIRSTKLEDSAMYFCASSDRRDTQYFGPGTRLTVL.

Remarks on this clone: Other DNA variants within this sample encode the same CDR3. The V and J genes are TRBV9 and TRBJ2-7; TRBD1 matches at 12 bases. The CDR3 runs 15 residues. Germline-derived CDR1 and CDR2 are SGDLS and YYNGEE. V dropped 0 bases and J dropped 6; count of bases not matched to a gene: 4. The CDR3 here is CASSVAGTGGSEQYF. Written as DNA, the CDR3 is TGTGCCAGCAGCGTAGCTGGGACAGGGGGCTCCGAGCAGTACTTC.